Below, 18 T cell receptor beta chains from the same sample are listed, as sequenced in a study of blood T cell repertoires in COVID-19. Profiled with immunoSEQ multiplex PCR; TCRdb holds only in-frame clones, not every one. The table shows 150,000 to 200,000 clones, with around 89% occurring only once. Sequenced input: peripheral blood. The receptors shown here come from a woman under 40 with acute or convalescent COVID-19.

Comments on this clone: Different DNA sequences within this sample yield the same CDR3. The chain employs TRBV18 and TRBJ2-7; D is ambiguous. V lost 2 bases, J lost 0 bases, and 8 bases lay in between. The CDR3 totals 14 residues. Per the germline V gene, CDR1 is KGHSH and CDR2 is LQKENI. The CDR3 sequence: CASSPGVSSYEQYF. The CDR3 coding sequence is TGTGCCAGCTCACCAGGAGTTAGCTCCTACGAGCAGTACTTC.

This chain uses TRBV21-1 with TRBJ2-1; TRBD2 was called by the table and not checked on the DNA. TRBV21-1 is recorded as a pseudogene. This CDR3 has 17 residues. CDR3 sequence (DNA): TGTGCCAGCAGCAAAGCGATTCTAGCGGGAGTATACAATGAGCAGTTCTTC. Encoded protein: CASSKAILAGVYNEQFF.

This clone was counted once. The chain uses TRBV2 and TRBJ1-4, with 9 bases lining up with TRBD1. The germline V gene has CDR1 SNHLY and CDR2 FYNNEI. The CDR3 sequence is 15 residues long. Losses at the gene ends were 6 bases for V and 3 bases for J; bases not matched to a gene: 5. This chain's CDR3 is CASSLQGAANEKLFF. Written as DNA, the CDR3 is TGTGCCAGCAGCCTACAGGGGGCGGCTAATGAAAAACTGTTTTTT.

In this sample, this clone turned up a few times. V and J are TRBV29-1 and TRBJ1-1; D is undetermined. V gave up 1 base and J gave up 3 bases, with 12 bases separating them. The CDR3 totals 14 residues. Germline CDR1 and CDR2: SQVTM and ANQGSEA. CDR3 in amino acids: CSVEGGSQDTEAFF. CDR3 in DNA: TGCAGCGTTGAAGGTGGGTCCCAGGACACTGAAGCTTTCTTT.

The chain carries TRBV5-4 and TRBJ1-3; TRBD1 might be the D (6 bases). V was trimmed by 0 bases and J by 3 bases, leaving 16 bases between them. Looked up from germline, CDR1 is SGHNT and CDR2 is YYREEE (reference sequence). The CDR3 has 17 residues. The CDR3 protein is CASSLALSQGIGNTIYF. The CDR3 DNA sequence: TGTGCCAGCAGCTTGGCCTTATCCCAGGGGATTGGAAACACCATATATTTT.

The gene calls are TRBV19 and TRBJ2-6; 7 nucleotides align to TRBD1. CDR1 is LNHDA, CDR2 SQIVND, per germline (reference sequence). V shed 7 bases, J shed 0 bases, and the junction held 12 bases outside the gene matches. The CDR3 has 18 amino acids. As DNA, the CDR3 is TGTGCCAGTAATCGTCGCAGGGGGTTTTACTCTGGGGCCAACGTCCTGACTTTC. Its protein product is CASNRRRGFYSGANVLTF.

This chain connects TRBV7-2 to TRBJ1-1; D is ambiguous. The germline gives CDR1 SGHTA, CDR2 FQGNSA. V gave up 3 bases and J gave up 2 bases, with 7 bases separating them. This CDR3 spans 13 amino acids. The CDR3: CASSFEVNTEAFF. The CDR3 nucleotides are TGTGCCAGCAGCTTCGAGGTCAACACTGAAGCTTTCTTT.

CDR3 residues: CASKRTVGDEQYF. The DNA for the CDR3 is TGTGCCAGCAAAAGGACAGTAGGCGACGAGCAGTACTTC. The rearrangement links TRBV28 to TRBJ2-7, with a tentative D call TRBD1 (6 bases). Trimming left V 7 bases short and J 5 bases short, with 15 bases between. The CDR3 runs 13 residues. Looked up from germline, CDR1 is MDHEN and CDR2 is SYDVKM.

The CDR3 DNA sequence: TGTGCCAGCAGCGTTTCCTCCCATGAGCAGTTCTTC. Protein: CASSVSSHEQFF. This chain links TRBV6-2 or TRBV6-3 with TRBJ2-1; D not certain. Germline-derived CDR1 and CDR2 are MNHEY and SVGEGT. The CDR3 is 12 amino acids. V shed 6 bases and J shed 8 bases, with 11 bases lying between them.

This clone was counted once. The chain has TRBV30 and TRBJ1-6; 10 bases fit TRBD1. The CDR3 is made up of 13 amino acids. Germline V gene sequence: CDR1 GTSNPN, CDR2 SVGIG (reference sequence). In nucleotides, the CDR3 is TGTGCATCTTTGGACAGGGGGGATTCACCCCTCCACTTT. It is translated as CASLDRGDSPLHF.

The rearrangement uses TRBV21-1 and TRBJ1-2; TRBD1 is taken as the D call from the table, unchecked against the DNA. TRBV21-1 represents a pseudogene. This CDR3 has 12 amino acids. The DNA of the CDR3 is TGTGCCAGCAGCAACTTGGGGCTGGGCTACACCTTC. It translates to CASSNLGLGYTF.

The chain uses TRBV4-2 and TRBJ2-7; D possibly corresponds to TRBD1 (6 bases). The CDR3 is 15 residues long. Trimming removed 0 bases from V and 4 bases from J, with 13 bases in between. CDR1 and CDR2 (germline): LGHNA, YNFKEQ. The CDR3 DNA reads as TGTGCCAGCAGCCAAGAAACGGGACAAATATACGAGCAGTACTTC. Its protein product is CASSQETGQIYEQYF.

The chain employs TRBV7-8 and TRBJ2-3; tentative D call: TRBD2 (6 bases). Trimming stripped 1 base from V and 2 bases from J, with 7 bases between. CDR1 is SGHVS, CDR2 FQNEAQ, per germline. This CDR3 contains 14 residues. The CDR3 nucleotides read TGTGCCAGCAGCTTAGTAGCGGCCACAGATACGCAGTATTTT. It encodes CASSLVAATDTQYF.

This chain links TRBV7-2 with TRBJ2-7; the match to TRBD2 covers 11 bases. The V gene's germline CDR1 is SGHTA and CDR2 FQGNSA. The CDR3 extends over 15 amino acids. With V trimmed by 7 bases and J by 6 bases, 11 bases remained unmatched. CDR3 amino acids: CASNKLAGAVGEQYF. CDR3 nucleotides: TGTGCCAGCAACAAACTAGCGGGAGCTGTGGGCGAGCAGTACTTC. Full variable domain (rest looked up from reference TRBV7-2 and TRBJ2-7): GAGVSQSPSNKVTEKGKDVELRCDPISGHTALYWYRQSLGQGLEFLIYFQGNSAPDKSGLPSDRFSAERTGGSVSTLTIQRTQQEDSAVYLCASNKLAGAVGEQYFGPGTRLTVT.

The chain uses TRBV12-3 or TRBV12-4 and TRBJ1-1, with no clear D. CDR3 length equals 13 residues. Trimming removed 3 bases from V and 6 bases from J, with 11 bases in between. CDR3 loop: CASSFGGGAEAFF. The CDR3 coding sequence is TGTGCCAGCAGTTTCGGAGGCGGCGCTGAAGCTTTCTTT.

Notes on this clone: Other nucleotide sequences from this sample produce the same CDR3. The chain couples TRBV7-9 to TRBJ1-1, with D hard to call. V was pared by 3 bases and J by 1 base, with 6 bases between. The CDR3 runs 13 residues. The germline V gene encodes CDR1 SEHNR and CDR2 FQNEAQ (reference sequence). The CDR3 region is CASSFSGNTEAFF. The CDR3 DNA reads TGTGCCAGCAGCTTTTCCGGGAACACTGAAGCTTTCTTT.

The chain joins TRBV5-4 to TRBJ2-1, with D perhaps matching TRBD2 (7 bases). This CDR3 region has 15 residues. CDR1 and CDR2 (germline): SGHNT, YYREEE (reference sequence). Deletions cut 0 bases from V and 8 bases from J, with 15 bases between. CDR3 amino acids: CASSLAAGARDEQFF. For the CDR3, the DNA is TGTGCCAGCAGCTTGGCCGCGGGGGCTAGGGATGAGCAGTTCTTC.

For the CDR3, the DNA is TGTGCCAGCAGCAAGAAGACCAGCGGGAGAAGAGAGACCCAGTACTTC. The encoded protein is CASSKKTSGRRETQYF. This chain uses TRBV21-1 with TRBJ2-5; whether TRBD2, the table's D call, matches the DNA was not checked. TRBV21-1 is termed a pseudogene. This CDR3 spans 16 amino acids.